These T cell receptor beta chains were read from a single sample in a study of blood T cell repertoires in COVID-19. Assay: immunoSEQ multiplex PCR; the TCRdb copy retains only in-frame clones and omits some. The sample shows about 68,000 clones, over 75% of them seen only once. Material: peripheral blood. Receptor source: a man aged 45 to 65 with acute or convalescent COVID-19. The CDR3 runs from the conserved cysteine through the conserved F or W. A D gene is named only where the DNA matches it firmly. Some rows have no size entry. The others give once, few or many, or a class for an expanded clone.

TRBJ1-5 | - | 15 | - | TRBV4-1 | CASSRGVGLEQPQHF | TGCGCCAGCAGCCGAGGAGTAGGTTTGGAGCAGCCCCAGCATTTT
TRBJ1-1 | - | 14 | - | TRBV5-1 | CASSLAPLNTEAFF | TGCGCCAGCAGCTTGGCCCCCTTGAACACTGAAGCTTTCTTT
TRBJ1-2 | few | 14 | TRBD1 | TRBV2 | CASSQDRGNYGYTF | TGTGCCAGCAGCCAGGACAGGGGTAACTATGGCTACACCTTC
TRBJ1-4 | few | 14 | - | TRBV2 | CASSRQRGGEKLFF | TGTGCCAGCAGCCGACAGAGGGGAGGAGAAAAACTGTTTTTT
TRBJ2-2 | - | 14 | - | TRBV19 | CASSRTVNTGELFF | TGTGCCAGTAGTAGGACAGTGAACACCGGGGAGCTGTTTTTT
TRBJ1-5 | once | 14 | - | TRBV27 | CASSLAGINQPQHF | TGTGCCAGCAGTTTAGCAGGGATCAATCAGCCCCAGCATTTT
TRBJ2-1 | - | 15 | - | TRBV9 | CASSNAPSSYNEQFF | TGTGCCAGCAGCAACGCACCCAGCTCCTACAATGAGCAGTTCTTC
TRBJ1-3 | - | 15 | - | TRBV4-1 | CASSQADSSGNTIYF | TGCGCCAGCAGCCAAGCGGACAGCTCTGGAAACACCATATATTTT
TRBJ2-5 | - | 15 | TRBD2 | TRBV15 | CATSRDPLSAGGQYF | TGTGCCACCAGCAGAGACCCCCTCTCAGCGGGGGGCCAGTACTTC
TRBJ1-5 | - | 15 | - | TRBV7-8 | CASSPQGYSNQPQHF | TGTGCCAGCAGCCCGCAGGGGTATAGCAATCAGCCCCAGCATTTT
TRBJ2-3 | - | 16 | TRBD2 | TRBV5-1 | CASSPRLAGMTDTQYF | TGCGCCAGCAGCCCTAGACTAGCGGGGATGACAGATACGCAGTATTTT
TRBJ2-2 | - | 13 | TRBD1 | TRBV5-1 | CASSLQGSGELFF | TGCGCCAGCAGCTTACAGGGGTCCGGGGAGCTGTTTTTT
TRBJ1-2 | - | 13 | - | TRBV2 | CASSEQGYPGYTF | TGTGCCAGCAGTGAGCAGGGGTACCCTGGCTACACCTTC
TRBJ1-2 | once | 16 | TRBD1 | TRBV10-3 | CAISETGQGWDYGYTF | TGTGCCATCAGTGAGACGGGACAGGGATGGGACTATGGCTACACCTTC
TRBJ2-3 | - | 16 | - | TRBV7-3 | CASSLNALGAGDTQYF | TGTGCCAGCAGCTTAAATGCCTTGGGGGCCGGGGATACGCAGTATTTT
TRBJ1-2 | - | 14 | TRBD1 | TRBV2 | CASTLGTGFYGYTF | TGTGCCAGCACCCTGGGGACAGGGTTCTATGGCTACACCTTC
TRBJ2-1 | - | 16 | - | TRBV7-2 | CASSLVETALVNEQFF | TGTGCCAGCAGCTTAGTCGAGACAGCCCTCGTCAATGAGCAGTTCTTC
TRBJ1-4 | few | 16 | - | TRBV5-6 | CASSSQVAWTNEKLFF | TGTGCCAGCAGCTCGCAGGTCGCCTGGACTAATGAAAAACTGTTTTTT
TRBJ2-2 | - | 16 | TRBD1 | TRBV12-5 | CASGPGQGGRTGELFF | TGTGCTAGTGGTCCGGGACAGGGGGGAAGAACCGGGGAGCTGTTTTTT
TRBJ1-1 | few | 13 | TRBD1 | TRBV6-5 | CASSYRGQGEAFF | TGTGCCAGCAGTTACAGGGGACAGGGTGAAGCTTTCTTT
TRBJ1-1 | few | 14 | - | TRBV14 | CASSLMTGSTEAFF | TGTGCCAGCAGCCTCATGACAGGATCCACTGAAGCTTTCTTT
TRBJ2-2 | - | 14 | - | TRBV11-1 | CASSRLGPGGELFF | TGTGCCAGCAGCCGCTTAGGTCCGGGCGGGGAGCTGTTTTTT
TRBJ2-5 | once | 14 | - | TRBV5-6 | CASSPMTSSQTQYF | TGTGCCAGCAGCCCAATGACTAGTAGTCAGACCCAGTACTTC
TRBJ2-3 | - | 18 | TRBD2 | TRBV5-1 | CASSFSTTSGGTPDTQYF | TGCGCCAGCAGCTTCAGCACTACTAGCGGGGGGACACCAGATACGCAGTATTTT
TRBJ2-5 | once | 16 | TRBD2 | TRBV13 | CASSLGLASGQETQYF | TGTGCCAGCAGCTTAGGCCTCGCTAGCGGGCAAGAGACCCAGTACTTC
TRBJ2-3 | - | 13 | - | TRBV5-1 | CASSPSFADTQYF | TGCGCCAGCAGCCCTAGCTTTGCAGATACGCAGTATTTT
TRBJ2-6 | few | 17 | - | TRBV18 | CASSRALSEAGANVLTF | TGTGCCAGCTCACGAGCGCTTAGTGAGGCTGGGGCCAACGTCCTGACTTTC
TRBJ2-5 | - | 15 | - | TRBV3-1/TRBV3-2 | CASSQEGYGQETQYF | TGTGCCAGCAGCCAAGAGGGCTACGGCCAAGAGACCCAGTACTTC
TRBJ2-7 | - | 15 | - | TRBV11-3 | CASSPGGTEAYEQYF | TGTGCCAGCAGCCCAGGGGGGACTGAGGCCTACGAGCAGTACTTC
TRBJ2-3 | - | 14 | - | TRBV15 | CATSRGSRGDTQYF | TGTGCCACCAGCAGAGGGTCCAGGGGTGATACGCAGTATTTT
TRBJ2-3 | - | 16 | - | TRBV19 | CASTSEREGDTDTQYF | TGTGCCAGTACCTCGGAGCGTGAGGGCGACACAGATACGCAGTATTTT
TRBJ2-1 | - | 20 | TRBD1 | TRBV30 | CAWSVRGTGPRGATYNEQFF | TGTGCCTGGAGTGTACGAGGGACAGGGCCTAGGGGGGCAACTTACAATGAGCAGTTCTTC
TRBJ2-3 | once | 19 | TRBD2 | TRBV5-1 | CASSRTTNRGGRDTDTQYF | TGCGCCAGCAGCCGGACAACCAACCGGGGGGGGCGCGACACAGATACGCAGTATTTT